This T cell receptor (beta chain) was profiled in a study of OX40 agonist ivuxolimab in advanced cancers. Study-level background: Three patients, one with hepatocellular carcinoma and two with cutaneous melanoma, achieved partial responses.

Trimming took 5 bases from V and 7 from J, leaving 11 bases between them. Germline V gene lookup returns CDR1 GTSNPN and CDR2 SVGIG (reference sequence). The CDR3 loop spans 11 amino acids. Autoimmune disease history or systemic immunosuppression meant exclusion. Only in-frame clones appear in the TCRdb table, and some are missing; sequencing was by immunoSEQ multiplex PCR. The sample yields 15,000 to 20,000 clones, about 92% seen once. The clonotype originates from an adult with an advanced solid tumor such as melanoma, head and neck, liver or kidney cancer. V and J are TRBV30 and TRBJ2-5; D uncertain. This sample comprised CD4+ or CD8+ T cells sorted from blood, obtained in a trial of the OX40 agonist ivuxolimab. The CDR3, as DNA: TGTGCCTGGCGATCTATGCGGACCCAGTACTTC. Translating gives CAWRSMRTQYF.